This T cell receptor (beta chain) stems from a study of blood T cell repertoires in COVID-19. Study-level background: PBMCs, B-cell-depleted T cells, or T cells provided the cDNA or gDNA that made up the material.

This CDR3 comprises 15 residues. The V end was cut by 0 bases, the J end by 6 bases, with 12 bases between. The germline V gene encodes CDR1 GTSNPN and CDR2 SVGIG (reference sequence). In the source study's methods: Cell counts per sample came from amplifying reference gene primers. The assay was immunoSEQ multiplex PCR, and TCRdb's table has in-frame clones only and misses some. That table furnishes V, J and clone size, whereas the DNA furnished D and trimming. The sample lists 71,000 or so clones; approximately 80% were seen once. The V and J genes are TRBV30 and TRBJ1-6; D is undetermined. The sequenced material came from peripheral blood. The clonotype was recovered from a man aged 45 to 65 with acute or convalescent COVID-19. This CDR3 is CAWSVRGEVNSPLHF. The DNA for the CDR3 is TGTGCCTGGAGTGTACGGGGAGAGGTTAATTCACCCCTCCACTTT.